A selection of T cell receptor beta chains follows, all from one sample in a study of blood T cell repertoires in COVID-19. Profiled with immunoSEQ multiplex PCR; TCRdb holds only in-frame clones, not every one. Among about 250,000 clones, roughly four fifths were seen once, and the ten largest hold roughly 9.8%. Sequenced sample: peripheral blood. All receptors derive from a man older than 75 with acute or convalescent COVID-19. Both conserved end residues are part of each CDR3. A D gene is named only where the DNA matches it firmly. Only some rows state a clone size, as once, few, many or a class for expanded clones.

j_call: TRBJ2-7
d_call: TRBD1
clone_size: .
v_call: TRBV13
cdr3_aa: CASTRAPGTGLYEQYF
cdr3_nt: TGTGCCAGCACTAGAGCGCCCGGGACAGGGCTCTACGAGCAGTACTTC

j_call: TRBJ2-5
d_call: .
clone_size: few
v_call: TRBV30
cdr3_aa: CAWTPASAQETQYF
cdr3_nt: TGTGCCTGGACCCCCGCTAGCGCCCAAGAGACCCAGTACTTC

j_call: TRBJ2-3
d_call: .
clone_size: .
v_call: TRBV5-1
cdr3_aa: CASRVPRDFLTDTQYF
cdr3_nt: TGCGCCAGCAGGGTTCCCCGGGACTTCCTCACAGATACGCAGTATTTT

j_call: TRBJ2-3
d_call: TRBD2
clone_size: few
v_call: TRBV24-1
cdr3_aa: CATSGTSGGYTDTQYF
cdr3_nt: TGTGCCACCAGTGGGACTAGCGGGGGATACACAGATACGCAGTATTTT

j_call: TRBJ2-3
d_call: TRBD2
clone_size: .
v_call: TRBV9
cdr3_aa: CASSEGLAGAWDTQYF
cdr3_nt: TGTGCCAGCAGCGAAGGACTAGCGGGGGCATGGGATACGCAGTATTTT

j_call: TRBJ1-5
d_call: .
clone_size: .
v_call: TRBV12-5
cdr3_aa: CASGRFINQPQHF
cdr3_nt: TGTGCTAGTGGGCGGTTCATTAATCAGCCCCAGCATTTT

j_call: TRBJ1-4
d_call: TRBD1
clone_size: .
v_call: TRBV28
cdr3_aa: CASRPGTGKANEKLFF
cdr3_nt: TGTGCCAGCAGACCCGGGACAGGGAAAGCTAATGAAAAACTGTTTTTT

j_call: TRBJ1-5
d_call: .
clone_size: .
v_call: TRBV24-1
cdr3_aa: CATSDSLSNQPQHF
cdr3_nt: TGTGCCACCAGTGATTCACTTAGCAATCAGCCCCAGCATTTT

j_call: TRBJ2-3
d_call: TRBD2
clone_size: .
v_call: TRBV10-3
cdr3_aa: CAISEAGSTDTQYF
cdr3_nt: TGTGCCATCAGTGAAGCGGGGTCCACAGATACGCAGTATTTT

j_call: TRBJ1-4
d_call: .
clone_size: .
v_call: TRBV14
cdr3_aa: CASSQLQGFNEKLFF
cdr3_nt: TGTGCCAGCAGCCAACTACAGGGTTTCAATGAAAAACTGTTTTTT

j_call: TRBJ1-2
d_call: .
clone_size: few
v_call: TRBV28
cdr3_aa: CASSSTVNYGYTF
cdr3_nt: TGTGCCAGCAGTTCGACAGTGAACTATGGCTACACCTTC

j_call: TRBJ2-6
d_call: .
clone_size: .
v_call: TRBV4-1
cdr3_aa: CASSLTVVDVLTF
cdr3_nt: TGCGCCAGCAGCCTGACAGTGGTCGACGTCCTGACTTTC

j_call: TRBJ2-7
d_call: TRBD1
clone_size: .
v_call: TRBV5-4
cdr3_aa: CASSYRDRVNEQYF
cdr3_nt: TGTGCCAGCAGCTACCGGGACAGGGTTAACGAGCAGTACTTC

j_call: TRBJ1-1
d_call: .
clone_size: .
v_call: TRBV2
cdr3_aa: CASQWRGGPTEAFF
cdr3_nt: TGTGCCAGTCAGTGGCGTGGGGGCCCCACTGAAGCTTTCTTT

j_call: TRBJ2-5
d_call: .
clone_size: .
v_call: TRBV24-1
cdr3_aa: CATSAQGWQETQYF
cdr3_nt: TGTGCCACCAGTGCCCAGGGGTGGCAAGAGACCCAGTACTTC

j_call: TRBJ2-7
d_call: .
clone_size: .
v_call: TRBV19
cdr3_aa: CASSKRVSYEQYF
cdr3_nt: TGTGCCAGTAGTAAGAGAGTCTCCTACGAGCAGTACTTC

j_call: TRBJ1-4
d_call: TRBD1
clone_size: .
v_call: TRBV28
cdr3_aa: CASSIGQGGEKLFF
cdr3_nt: TGTGCCAGCAGTATCGGACAGGGTGGAGAAAAACTGTTTTTT

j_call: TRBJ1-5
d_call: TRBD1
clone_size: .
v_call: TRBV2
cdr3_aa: CASSPGQGSNQPQHF
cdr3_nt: TGTGCCAGCAGTCCGGGACAGGGATCAAATCAGCCCCAGCATTTT

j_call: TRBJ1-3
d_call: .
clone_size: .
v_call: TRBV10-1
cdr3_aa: CASSEPEQGTGSGNTIYF
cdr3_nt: TGCGCCAGCAGTGAGCCCGAACAGGGAACTGGGTCAGGAAACACCATATATTTT

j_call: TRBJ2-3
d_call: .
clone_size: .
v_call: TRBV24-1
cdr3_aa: CATSDSVGADTQYF
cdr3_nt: TGTGCCACCAGTGATTCGGTAGGGGCAGATACGCAGTATTTT

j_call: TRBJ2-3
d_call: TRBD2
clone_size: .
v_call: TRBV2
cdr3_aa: CASSSLAGLTQYF
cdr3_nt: TGTGCCAGCAGTAGCCTAGCGGGGCTCACGCAGTATTTT

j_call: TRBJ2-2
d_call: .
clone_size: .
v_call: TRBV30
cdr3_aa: CAWKGWEAGELFF
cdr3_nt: TGTGCCTGGAAAGGGTGGGAGGCCGGGGAGCTGTTTTTT

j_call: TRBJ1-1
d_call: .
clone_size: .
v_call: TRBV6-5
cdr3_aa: CASSRRPEHTEAFF
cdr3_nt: TGTGCCAGCAGTCGGAGACCGGAACACACTGAAGCTTTCTTT

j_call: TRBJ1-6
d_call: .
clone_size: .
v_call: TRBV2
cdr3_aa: CASRQDGSSYNSPLHF
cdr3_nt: TGTGCCAGCAGACAGGACGGGAGCTCCTATAATTCACCCCTCCACTTT

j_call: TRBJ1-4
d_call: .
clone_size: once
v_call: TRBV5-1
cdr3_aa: CASSLGHPNEKLFF
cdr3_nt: TGCGCCAGCAGCCTCGGACACCCGAATGAAAAACTGTTTTTT

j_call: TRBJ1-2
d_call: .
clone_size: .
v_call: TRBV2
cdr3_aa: CASRGLRARGYTF
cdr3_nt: TGTGCCAGCAGGGGGCTAAGGGCCCGGGGCTACACCTTC

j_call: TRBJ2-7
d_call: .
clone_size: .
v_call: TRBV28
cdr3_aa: CASSLSLKTGRKQYF
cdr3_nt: TGTGCCAGCAGTTTAAGTCTAAAGACAGGACGTAAGCAGTACTTC

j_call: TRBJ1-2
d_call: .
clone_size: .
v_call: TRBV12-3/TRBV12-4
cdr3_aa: CASSLRGYYGYTF
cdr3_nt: TGTGCCAGCAGTTTGCGGGGATACTATGGCTACACCTTC

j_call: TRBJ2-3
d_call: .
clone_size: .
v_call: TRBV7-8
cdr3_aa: CASSGGITDTQYF
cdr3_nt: TGTGCCAGCAGTGGAGGGATCACAGATACGCAGTATTTT

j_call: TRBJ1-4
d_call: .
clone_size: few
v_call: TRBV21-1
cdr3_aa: CASSKYVGEGVATNEKLFF
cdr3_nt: TGTGCCAGCAGCAAATACGTCGGGGAGGGGGTTGCAACTAATGAAAAACTGTTTTTT

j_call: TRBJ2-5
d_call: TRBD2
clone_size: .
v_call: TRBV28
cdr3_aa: CASSPRGAGRQETQYF
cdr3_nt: TGTGCCAGCAGTCCCCGGGGAGCGGGAAGGCAAGAGACCCAGTACTTC

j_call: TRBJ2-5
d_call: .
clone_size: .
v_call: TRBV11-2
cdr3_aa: CASSLPQGGKTQYF
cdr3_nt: TGTGCCAGCAGCTTACCCCAGGGTGGCAAGACCCAGTACTTC

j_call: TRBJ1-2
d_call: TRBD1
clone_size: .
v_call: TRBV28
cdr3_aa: CASSPTLPDRGRGYGYTF
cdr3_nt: TGTGCCAGCAGTCCTACCCTCCCCGACAGGGGGCGCGGCTATGGCTACACCTTC

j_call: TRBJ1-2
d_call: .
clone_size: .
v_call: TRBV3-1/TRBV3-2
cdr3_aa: CASSRRTDSEGGYTF
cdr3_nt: TGTGCCAGCAGCCGCAGGACGGACAGCGAAGGAGGCTACACCTTC

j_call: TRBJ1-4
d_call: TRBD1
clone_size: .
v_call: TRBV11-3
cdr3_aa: CASSPDRARVGLFF
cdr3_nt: TGTGCCAGCAGCCCAGACAGGGCCCGTGTGGGACTGTTTTTT

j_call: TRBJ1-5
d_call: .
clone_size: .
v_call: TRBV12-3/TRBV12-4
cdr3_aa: CASSQDQSGPQHF
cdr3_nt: TGTGCCAGCAGTCAAGATCAATCAGGGCCCCAGCATTTT

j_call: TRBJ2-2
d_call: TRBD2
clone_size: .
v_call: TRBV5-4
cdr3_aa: CASSWAGANTGELFF
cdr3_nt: TGTGCCAGCAGTTGGGCGGGGGCGAACACCGGGGAGCTGTTTTTT

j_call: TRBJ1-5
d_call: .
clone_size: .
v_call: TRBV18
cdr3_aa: CASSSQGRNQPQHF
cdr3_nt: TGTGCCAGCTCATCCCAGGGGCGTAATCAGCCCCAGCATTTT